The 10 T cell receptor beta chains below come from one sample, sequenced in a study of OX40 agonist ivuxolimab in advanced cancers. This table comes from immunoSEQ multiplex PCR, and its TCRdb copy is limited to in-frame clones, with some not included. The repertoire holds about 38,000 clones, with approximately 79% as singletons. The sample consisted of CD4+ or CD8+ T cells sorted from blood, taken in a trial of the OX40 agonist ivuxolimab. The receptors here all came from an adult with an advanced solid tumor such as melanoma, head and neck, liver or kidney cancer.

This chain links TRBV5-4 with TRBJ1-3, with TRBD1 matching over 8 bases. The V gene's germline CDR1 is SGHNT and CDR2 YYREEE (reference sequence). The CDR3 is 15 amino acids. V was clipped by 4 bases and J by 5 bases; unmatched bases: 8. The CDR3 is CASSQEDRERNTIYF. CDR3 nucleotides: TGTGCCAGCAGCCAAGAGGACAGGGAAAGAAACACCATATATTTT. Combining the CDR3 with reference TRBV5-4 and TRBJ1-3 gives the whole variable domain ETGVTQSPTHLIKTRGQQVTLRCSSQSGHNTVSWYQQALGQGPQFIFQYYREEENGRGNFPPRFSGLQFPNYSSELNVNALELDDSALYLCASSQEDRERNTIYFGEGSWLTVV.

The V call is TRBV9, the J call TRBJ1-1; D unresolved. The length of the CDR3 is 16 residues. V lost 0 bases and J 4 bases, leaving 16 bases between the germline ends. Germline CDR1 is SGDLS and CDR2 is YYNGEE. CDR3 coding DNA: TGTGCCAGCAGCGTAGCCTCGGGAACAGAGGGCACTGAAGCTTTCTTT. It translates to CASSVASGTEGTEAFF.

The chain is built from TRBV11-2 and TRBJ1-2; D is unclear. CDR1 is SGHAT and CDR2 is FQNNGV in the germline V gene. The CDR3 consists of 15 residues. Trimming removed 5 bases at V and 4 bases at J, with 17 bases between. The DNA of the CDR3 is TGTGCCAGCAGCCCCCGTGCAGGACCTACCTATGGCTACACCTTC. This translates into CASSPRAGPTYGYTF. The full variable domain, with the rest looked up from reference TRBV11-2 and TRBJ1-2, is EAGVAQSPRYKIIEKRQSVAFWCNPISGHATLYWYQQILGQGPKLLIQFQNNGVVDDSQLPKDRFSAERLKGVDSTLKIQPAKLEDSAVYLCASSPRAGPTYGYTFGSGTRLTVV.

The V call is TRBV6-5, the J call TRBJ2-7, with a weak D call TRBD2 (6 bases). The V end lost 5 bases, the J end lost 0 bases, and 14 bases lay between the germline ends. The CDR3 loop spans 15 amino acids. The germline CDR1 and CDR2 sequences are MNHEY and SVGAGI. CDR3 coding DNA: TGTGCCAGCAGTATTGGGGGGACCCTCTCCTACGAGCAGTACTTC. Translation gives CASSIGGTLSYEQYF.

This chain joins TRBV7-8 and TRBJ1-2; D is undetermined. The CDR3 is 15 residues long. V was cut by 1 base and J by 4 bases, with 13 bases left in between. Germline values: CDR1 SGHVS, CDR2 FQNEAQ. The CDR3 nucleotides read TGTGCCAGCAGCTTAGAAGTACGCAGTTTCTATGGCTACACCTTC. Amino acids: CASSLEVRSFYGYTF.

The V gene is TRBV15, the J gene TRBJ1-4, with TRBD1 matching 8 bases. This CDR3 spans 17 amino acids. Germline V gene data show CDR1 as LNHNV and CDR2 as YYDKDF (reference sequence). The ends lost 1 base at V and 5 bases at J; junction bases unmatched: 9. The DNA of the CDR3 is TGTGCCACCAGCAGAGGTCCCTTGCAGGGGGCCAATGAAAAACTGTTTTTT. Translation gives CATSRGPLQGANEKLFF.

The genes are TRBV19 and TRBJ2-1; 7 nucleotides line up with TRBD1. Germline-derived CDR1 and CDR2 are LNHDA and SQIVND (reference sequence). CDR3 length: 17 residues. Trimming took 5 bases from V and 2 from J; bases not matched to a gene: 12. The CDR3 nucleotides are TGTGCCAGTAGTCCTTCTCCACCGGGACAGACCTACAATGAGCAGTTCTTC. This translates into CASSPSPPGQTYNEQFF.

This clone occurred once. V usage is TRBV29-1 and J usage is TRBJ1-4; 8 bases fit TRBD1. Germline V gene sequence: CDR1 SQVTM, CDR2 ANQGSEA. After removal of 5 bases from V and 7 bases from J, the junction contained 3 bases not matched to a gene. The CDR3 is made up of 12 amino acids. The CDR3 sequence: CSVSGGGEKLFF. In DNA, the CDR3 is TGCAGCGTTTCAGGGGGCGGTGAAAAACTGTTTTTT.

The chain combines TRBV6-5 with TRBJ2-5; the D call may be TRBD1 or TRBD2 (5 bases each). Germline CDR1 is MNHEY and CDR2 is SVGAGI. The CDR3 spans 15 residues. Trimming removed 6 bases from V and 2 bases from J, with 16 bases in between. In DNA form, the CDR3 reads TGTGCCAGCAGCCGGTCCGGGGCTCAACAAGAGACCCAGTACTTC. This gives the protein CASSRSGAQQETQYF.

This chain connects TRBV4-2 to TRBJ2-1; D unclear. Trimming took off 2 bases at V and 5 bases at J, with 16 bases between the two ends. The CDR3 consists of 16 residues. The germline CDR1 and CDR2 sequences are LGHNA and YNFKEQ. CDR3 in DNA: TGTGCCAGCAGCCAATCGATCCGGGCTCCGAACAATGAGCAGTTCTTC. It specifies CASSQSIRAPNNEQFF.